This T cell receptor beta chain was retrieved from a study of post-analysis software for immune sequencing data. About the study: Some patients lacked subtype; others had relapsing-remitting, secondary progressive or progressive-relapsing disease. Study conclusions and caveats: Among multiple sclerosis patients, normalized Chao1 diversity was significantly below that of controls. Controls had lower frequencies than patients of five or six TRBV segments, which included TRBV5-6, TRBV5-1 and TRBV20-1. F measure clustering grouped samples strongly by preparation batch.

On this clonotype itself: Its antigen remains unidentified.

Carried by the TCR beta cDNA libraries were unique molecular identifiers. It was from roughly 1 to 10 million T cells that about 500,000 cDNA molecules came. TCRdb reprocessed the PCR reads via MiXCR and lists one record per CDR3 protein. This table has roughly 180,000 distinct CDR3 sequences, around 28% appearing once. V lost 4 bases and J lost 1; bases outside the gene matches: 4. Germline CDR1 SGDLS, CDR2 YYNGEE. The CDR3 is 15 amino acids. The source of this sequence is a girl under 18 with multiple sclerosis. The specimen sequenced was blood. J is TRBJ2-2 and V is TRBV9; 7 positions match TRBD1. DNA for the CDR3: TGTGCCAGCAGCCCCCGGACAGGGAACACCGGGGAGCTGTTTTTT. It translates to CASSPRTGNTGELFF.